This TCR beta chain was sequenced during a study of OX40 agonist ivuxolimab in advanced cancers. TCRdb's copy holds only in-frame clones and misses some; the assay was immunoSEQ multiplex PCR. Of under 20,000 clones in the sample, approximately 84% were seen once. Trimming took 3 bases from V and 2 from J, leaving 14 bases between them. CDR3 size: 16 residues. Germline-derived CDR1 and CDR2 are SGHTA and FQGTGA. The sample consisted of CD4+ or CD8+ T cells sorted from blood, taken in a trial of the OX40 agonist ivuxolimab. The clonotype was recovered from an adult with an advanced solid tumor such as melanoma, head and neck, liver or kidney cancer. This chain uses TRBV7-3 with TRBJ2-1; the D is unclear. Here the CDR3 DNA reads TGTGCCAGCAGCTTGGGGTGGGCTGGTCCCTACAATGAGCAGTTCTTC. Amino acids: CASSLGWAGPYNEQFF.